This T cell receptor (beta chain) was identified in a study of T cell changes during pregnancy in multiple sclerosis. Method: immunoSEQ multiplex PCR; TCRdb's copy keeps in-frame clones and lacks some. The sample lists tens of thousands of clones; 80% to 95% were seen once. V was cut by 0 bases and J by 9 bases, with 11 bases left in between. CDR3 length: 13 amino acids. Germline values: CDR1 SNHLY, CDR2 FYNNEI. V usage is TRBV2 and J usage is TRBJ2-5, with D possibly TRBD2 on 5 matching bases. The specimen was peripheral blood, collected in the first trimester of pregnancy. The clonotype comes from a female donor in good health, enrolled as a control in a pregnancy study. CDR3 bases: TGTGCCAGCAGTGAAGCCGGCCCGGGGTCCCAGTACTTC. This translates into CASSEAGPGSQYF. The full variable domain, in which reference TRBV2 and TRBJ2-5 provide the parts outside the CDR3, is EPEVTQTPSHQVTQMGQEVILRCVPISNHLYFYWYRQILGQKVEFLVSFYNNEISEKSEIFDDQFSVERPDGSNFTLKIRSTKLEDSAMYFCASSEAGPGSQYFGPGTRLLVL.